Below, 18 T cell receptor beta chains from the same sample are listed, as sequenced in a study of cytomegalovirus exposure and HLA in healthy donors. The study ran its PCR with 60 Vbeta and 13 Jbeta primers. Sequencing used immunoSEQ multiplex PCR; TCRdb keeps in-frame clones, though not all of them. The data contain more than 90,000 clones, 76% of them seen just once; the ten biggest clones take up 15% to 20%. Sequenced sample: PBMCs. These receptors all stem from a man in his fifties in good health and CMV-seropositive.

The chain recombines TRBV19 with TRBJ2-2, with TRBD1 as a possible D gene (6 bases). CDR1 is LNHDA, CDR2 SQIVND, per germline (reference sequence). The CDR3 has 17 amino acids. Trimming removed 3 bases at V and 4 bases at J, with 18 bases between. The chain's CDR3 is CASSIGIGDIGTGELFF. The CDR3 DNA reads TGTGCCAGTAGTATCGGAATCGGGGACATAGGCACCGGGGAGCTGTTTTTT.

This chain joins TRBV6-5 and TRBJ2-5; D call uncertain. The J call is in doubt because the DNA end fits TRBJ2-7 better. The CDR3 contains 15 residues. Germline V gene lookup returns CDR1 MNHEY and CDR2 SVGAGI. CDR3 residues: CASSYRGSQTYEQYF. The CDR3 region has the DNA TGTGCCAGCAGTTACCGAGGCAGCCAGACCTACGAGCAGTACTTC.

This rearrangement joins TRBV18 to TRBJ1-5, with TRBD1 matching over 9 bases. Germline CDR1 is KGHSH and CDR2 is LQKENI. The CDR3 length is 14 residues. J lost 6 bases, V lost 2 bases, and 2 bases had no gene match. The CDR3 here is CASSPGTGTQPQHF. The CDR3 DNA reads TGTGCCAGCTCACCAGGGACAGGGACTCAGCCCCAGCATTTT. Together with reference TRBV18 and TRBJ1-5, the CDR3 gives the full variable domain: NAGVMQNPRHLVRRRGQEARLRCSPMKGHSHVYWYRQLPEEGLKFMVYLQKENIIDESGMPKERFSAEFPKEGPSILRIQQVVRGDSAAYFCASSPGTGTQPQHFGDGTRLSIL.

V and J are TRBV5-6 and TRBJ2-7; D unclear. This CDR3 is built from 13 residues. Germline lookup yields CDR1 SGHDT and CDR2 YYEEEE. The germline V and J ends were trimmed by 2 bases and 1 base, with 7 bases remaining between them. CDR3 coding DNA: TGTGCCAGCAGCTTAGACGGGTCCTACGAGCAGTACTTC. This codes for CASSLDGSYEQYF.

The chain uses TRBV5-1 and TRBJ2-7; TRBD2 might be the D (5 bases). The CDR3 covers 14 residues. V was shortened by 4 bases and J by 0 bases, with 11 bases between the two germline ends. From germline, CDR1 is SGHRS and CDR2 YFSETQ. DNA for the CDR3: TGCGCCAGCAGCCCGGGCGGGTACTCCTACGAGCAGTACTTC. This encodes CASSPGGYSYEQYF.

This clone appeared a single time. This chain uses TRBV15 with TRBJ2-2, with 9 bases matching TRBD1. Germline CDR1 LNHNV, CDR2 YYDKDF (reference sequence). CDR3 length equals 16 residues. With V trimmed by 1 base and J by 6 bases, 6 bases remained unmatched. CDR3 amino acids: CATSRVPTGGSGELFF. The CDR3 DNA is TGTGCCACCAGCAGAGTTCCTACAGGGGGCTCCGGGGAGCTGTTTTTT.

V usage is TRBV10-3 and J usage is TRBJ2-1; TRBD1 agrees at 7 bases. The CDR3 spans 17 residues. Germline V gene lookup returns CDR1 ENHRY and CDR2 SYGVKD. The trim removed 0 bases at V and 7 bases at J, leaving 12 bases unmatched. The CDR3 loop reads CAISESILTGSGNEQFF. The CDR3 region has the DNA TGTGCCATCAGTGAGTCGATCTTGACAGGGTCGGGAAATGAGCAGTTCTTC.

The rearrangement uses TRBV29-1 and TRBJ2-5, with 7 positions matching TRBD2. Germline CDR1 SQVTM, CDR2 ANQGSEA. Germline trimming cut 4 bases from V and 5 bases from J; bases unmatched to any gene: 10. This CDR3 has 14 amino acids. This chain's CDR3 is CSVVYAGEGETQYF. The CDR3 coding sequence is TGCAGCGTTGTGTACGCGGGGGAAGGGGAGACCCAGTACTTC.

The genes are TRBV2 and TRBJ2-3, with TRBD1 identical over 8 bases. J lost 1 base, V lost 3 bases, and 3 bases had no gene match. This CDR3 region has 15 residues. The germline V gene encodes CDR1 SNHLY and CDR2 FYNNEI. The CDR3 bases are TGTGCCAGCAGTGATCAGGGGGCCGGCACAGATACGCAGTATTTT. Translation: CASSDQGAGTDTQYF.

The chain couples TRBV18 to TRBJ1-2; 8 bases fit TRBD1. CDR1 is KGHSH and CDR2 is LQKENI in the germline V gene. The trim removed 4 bases at V and 4 bases at J, leaving 8 bases unmatched. This CDR3 spans 15 amino acids. DNA for the CDR3: TGTGCCAGCTCACAGGACAGGGTAGATACCTATGGCTACACCTTC. Translating gives CASSQDRVDTYGYTF.

J is TRBJ2-1 and V is TRBV14; perhaps TRBD2 as D (6 bases). Trimming removed 3 bases from V and 8 bases from J, with 23 bases in between. Germline V gene lookup returns CDR1 SGHDN and CDR2 FVKESK. The CDR3 is made up of 17 amino acids. CDR3 in DNA: TGTGCCAGCAGCCAGGATTTAGCGGTCCTCGCCAGGGATGAGCAGTTCTTC. It codes for CASSQDLAVLARDEQFF.

The rearrangement uses TRBV5-1 and TRBJ1-1; D remains unclear. V was shortened by 0 bases and J by 1 base, with 10 bases between the two germline ends. The CDR3 totals 15 residues. Germline lookup yields CDR1 SGHRS and CDR2 YFSETQ. CDR3 residues: CASSLAQYRNTEAFF. As DNA, the CDR3 is TGCGCCAGCAGCTTGGCCCAGTACAGGAACACTGAAGCTTTCTTT.

CDR3 loop: CASSPTSATDTQYF. Written as DNA, the CDR3 is TGCGCCAGCAGCCCCACTAGCGCTACAGATACGCAGTATTTT. V usage is TRBV5-1 and J usage is TRBJ2-3; 7 bases align to TRBD2. With 4 bases clipped from V and 3 bases from J, the junction kept 5 bases outside the gene matches. Germline CDR1 reads SGHRS; CDR2 reads YFSETQ. There are 14 residues in the CDR3.

The chain joins TRBV27 to TRBJ2-2; TRBD1 might be the D (5 bases). Trimming took 4 bases from V and 1 from J, leaving 7 bases between them. The length of the CDR3 is 14 residues. Germline V gene data show CDR1 as MNHEY and CDR2 as SMNVEV (reference sequence). CDR3 DNA: TGTGCCAGCAGTTACGGACAGAACACCGGGGAGCTGTTTTTT. Translating gives CASSYGQNTGELFF.

V usage is TRBV28 and J usage is TRBJ2-1, with 10 nucleotides matching TRBD2. Germline V CDR1 and CDR2: MDHEN, SYDVKM. There are 18 residues in the CDR3. Trimming at V came to 3 bases and at J to 8 bases, leaving 16 bases not matched to a gene. The CDR3 sequence: CASSLGSSGRLLGDEQFF. DNA for the CDR3: TGTGCCAGCAGTTTGGGCAGTAGCGGGAGGCTCCTGGGGGATGAGCAGTTCTTC.

Turning to this clone: In the same sample, other DNA sequences code for this CDR3. V is TRBV7-9 and J is TRBJ1-2; 8 bases agree with TRBD1. The junction had 4 bases not matched to a gene; V was cut back by 5 bases and J by 2 bases. CDR3 length equals 14 residues. Germline V gene sequence: CDR1 SEHNR, CDR2 FQNEAQ (reference sequence). The CDR3 region is CASSPGQGNYGYTF. The CDR3, as DNA: TGTGCCAGCAGCCCCGGACAGGGAAACTATGGCTACACCTTC.

The chain couples TRBV28 to TRBJ2-7; 9 positions agree with TRBD1. The germline CDR1 and CDR2 sequences are MDHEN and SYDVKM. V shed 5 bases and J 4 bases; nucleotides not matched to a gene: 9. This CDR3 has 15 residues. CDR3: CASSLGTGLLYEQYF. In DNA, the CDR3 is TGTGCCAGCAGTCTCGGGACAGGGCTGCTGTACGAGCAGTACTTC.

This chain uses TRBV7-9 with TRBJ2-3, with TRBD1 as a possible D gene (6 bases). The CDR3 length is 15 residues. Trimming left V 5 bases short and J 6 bases short, with 18 bases between. Per germline, CDR1 SEHNR and CDR2 FQNEAQ (reference sequence). CDR3 amino acids: CASSPDRIRVDTQYF. As DNA, the CDR3 is TGTGCCAGCAGCCCTGACAGGATCAGAGTCGATACGCAGTATTTT.